This T cell receptor (beta chain) was found in a study of T cell clonotyping in hematopoietic cell transplantation. Generated by immunoSEQ multiplex PCR, the TCRdb table keeps only in-frame clones and is missing some. The data show around 40,000 clones, roughly 94% seen once. Between the trimmed V and J ends, which lost 7 bases and 3 bases, there was a span of 16 bases. CDR1 is SQVTM and CDR2 is ANQGSEA in the germline V gene. The CDR3 is 13 amino acids. Study-wide findings and caveats: CD4 and CD8 repertoire contributions could not be separated without sorting.

As for time point: recipient sample about 28 days before transplant, after cytoreduction. Samples: about 28 days before transplant, then days 30, 100 and 180 after. For this clone: Its antigen is currently unknown.

The material was peripheral blood mononuclear cells, obtained before stem cell transplant. The chain is built from TRBV29-1 and TRBJ2-7; tentatively, D is TRBD2 (6 bases). The sequence derives from a man aged 40-55 years with chronic myeloid leukemia. Some clones in this sample may be carry-over from other donors' samples. Here the CDR3 DNA reads TGCAGCGCCCGAATCGGAGGGTTCTACGAGCAGTACTTC. It yields the protein CSARIGGFYEQYF.